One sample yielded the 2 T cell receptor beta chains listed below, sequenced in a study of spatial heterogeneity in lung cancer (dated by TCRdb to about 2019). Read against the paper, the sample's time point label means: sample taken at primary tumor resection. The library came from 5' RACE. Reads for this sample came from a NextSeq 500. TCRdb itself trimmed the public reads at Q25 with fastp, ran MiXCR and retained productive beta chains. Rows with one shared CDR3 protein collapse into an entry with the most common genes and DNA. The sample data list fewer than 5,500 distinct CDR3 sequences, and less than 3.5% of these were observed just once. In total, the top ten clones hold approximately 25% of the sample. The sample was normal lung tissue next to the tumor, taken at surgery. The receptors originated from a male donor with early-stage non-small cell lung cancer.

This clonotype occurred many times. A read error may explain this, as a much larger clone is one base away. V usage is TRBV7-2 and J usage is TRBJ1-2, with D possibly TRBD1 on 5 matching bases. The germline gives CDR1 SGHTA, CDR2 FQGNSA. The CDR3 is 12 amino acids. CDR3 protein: CASNFGHYGYNF. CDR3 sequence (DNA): TGTGCCAGCAACTTCGGACACTATGGCTACAACTTC.

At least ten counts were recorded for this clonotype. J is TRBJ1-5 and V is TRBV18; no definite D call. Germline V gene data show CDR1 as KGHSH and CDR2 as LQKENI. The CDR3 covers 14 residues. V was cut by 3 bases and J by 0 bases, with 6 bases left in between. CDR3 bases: TGTGCCAGCTCACCGACGGATAGCAATCAGCCCCAGCATTTT. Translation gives CASSPTDSNQPQHF.